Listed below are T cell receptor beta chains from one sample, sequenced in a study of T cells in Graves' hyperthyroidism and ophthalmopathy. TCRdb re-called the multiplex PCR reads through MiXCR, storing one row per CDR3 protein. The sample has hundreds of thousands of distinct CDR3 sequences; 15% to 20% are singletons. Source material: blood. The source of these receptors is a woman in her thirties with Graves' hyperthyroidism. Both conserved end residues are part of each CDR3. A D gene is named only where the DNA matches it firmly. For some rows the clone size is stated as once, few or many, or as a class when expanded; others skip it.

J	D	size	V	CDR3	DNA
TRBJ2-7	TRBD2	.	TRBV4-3	CASSAGLAAYTYEQYF	TGCGCCAGCAGCGCGGGACTAGCGGCCTATACCTACGAGCAGTACTTC
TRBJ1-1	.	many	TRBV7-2	CASSLAMGNTEAFF	TGTGCCAGCAGCTTAGCAATGGGGAACACTGAAGCTTTCTTT
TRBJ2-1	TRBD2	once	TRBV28	CASSSGALAGVDEQFF	TGTGCCAGCAGCTCAGGGGCCCTAGCGGGAGTCGATGAGCAGTTCTTC
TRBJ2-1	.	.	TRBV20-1	CSATVYLGETENDNEQFF	TGCAGTGCTACCGTATACTTGGGGGAGACAGAAAATGACAATGAGCAGTTCTTC
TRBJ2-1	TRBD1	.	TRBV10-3	CAISETQGNEQFF	TGTGCCATCAGTGAGACACAGGGGAATGAGCAGTTCTTC
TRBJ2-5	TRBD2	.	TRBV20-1	CSVAGGGGGRETQYF	TGCAGCGTTGCGGGCGGTGGGGGGGGTCGAGAGACCCAGTACTTC
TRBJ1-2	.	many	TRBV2	CASSEAPVINYGYTF	TGTGCCAGCAGTGAAGCCCCAGTGATTAACTATGGCTACACCTTC
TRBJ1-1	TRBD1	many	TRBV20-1	CSAKTGLNTEAFF	TGCAGTGCTAAGACAGGGCTGAACACTGAAGCTTTCTTT
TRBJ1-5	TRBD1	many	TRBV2	CASSERTGFDQPQHF	TGTGCCAGCAGTGAACGGACAGGGTTTGACCAGCCCCAGCATTTT
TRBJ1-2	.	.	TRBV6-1	CASSEPLQGTDTF	TGTGCCAGCAGTGAACCTCTTCAGGGGACGGACACCTTC
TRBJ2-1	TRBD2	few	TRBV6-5	CASSYQVAGVGNEQFF	TGTGCCAGCAGTTACCAGGTGGCGGGAGTGGGCAATGAGCAGTTCTTC
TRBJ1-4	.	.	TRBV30	CAWSKTGKDEKLFF	TGTGCCTGGAGTAAAACAGGGAAGGATGAAAAACTGTTTTTT
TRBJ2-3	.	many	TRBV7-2	CASSLGQYTQYF	TGTGCCAGCAGCTTAGGACAGTATACGCAGTATTTT
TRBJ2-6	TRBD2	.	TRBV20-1	CSARDPQTSGSPSGANVLTF	TGCAGTGCTAGAGATCCTCAGACTAGCGGGAGTCCCTCTGGGGCCAACGTCCTGACTTTC
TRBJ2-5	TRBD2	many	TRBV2	CASSEGLRETQYF	TGTGCCAGCAGCGAGGGACTACGAGAGACCCAGTACTTC
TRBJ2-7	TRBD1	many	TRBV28	CASSLTPGQGTYEQYF	TGTGCCAGCAGCCTAACGCCGGGACAGGGTACCTACGAGCAGTACTTC
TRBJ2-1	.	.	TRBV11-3	CASSKGEESYNEQFF	TGTGCCAGCAGCAAGGGGGAAGAGTCCTACAATGAGCAGTTCTTC
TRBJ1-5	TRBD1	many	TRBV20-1	CSARNRDRGELINQPQHF	TGCAGTGCTAGGAACCGGGACAGGGGGGAACTAATCAATCAGCCCCAGCATTTT
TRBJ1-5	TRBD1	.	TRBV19	CASSIGTVQPQHF	TGTGCCAGTAGTATTGGGACAGTTCAGCCCCAGCATTTT
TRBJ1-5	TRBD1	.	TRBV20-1	CSARVPTGTGSFYSNQPQHF	TGCAGTGCTAGAGTTCCCACCGGGACAGGGTCCTTCTATAGCAATCAGCCCCAGCATTTT
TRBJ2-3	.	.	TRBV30	CAWPRLDPPDTQYF	TGTGCCTGGCCCCGCCTAGACCCACCAGATACGCAGTATTTT
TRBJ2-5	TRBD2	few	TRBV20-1	CSARDVAGDAETQYF	TGCAGTGCTAGAGACGTAGCGGGAGATGCCGAGACCCAGTACTTC
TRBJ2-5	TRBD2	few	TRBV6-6	CASSYPHPGLAGGRETQYF	TGTGCCAGCAGTTACCCCCACCCGGGACTAGCGGGAGGGCGAGAGACCCAGTACTTC
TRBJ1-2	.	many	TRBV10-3	CAISEWRSIIRHHGYTF	TGTGCCATCAGTGAGTGGAGGTCCATCATACGGCATCATGGCTACACCTTC
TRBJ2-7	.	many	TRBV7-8	CASTPLRTSPYEQYF	TGTGCCAGCACCCCCCTAAGGACGTCACCCTACGAGCAGTACTTC
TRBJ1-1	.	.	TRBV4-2	CASSQKPNSGLKLTEAFF	TGTGCCAGCAGCCAAAAACCCAATTCGGGCCTCAAACTCACTGAAGCTTTCTTT
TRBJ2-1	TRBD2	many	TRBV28	CASNGLATYNEQFF	TGTGCCAGCAACGGACTAGCGACGTACAATGAGCAGTTCTTC
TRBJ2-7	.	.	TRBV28	CASSTQGTTARYEQYF	TGTGCCAGCAGCACCCAGGGGACCACCGCCAGGTACGAGCAGTACTTC
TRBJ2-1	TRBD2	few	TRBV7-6	CASSRLAGGPYNEQFF	TGTGCCAGCAGCCGACTAGCGGGAGGGCCTTACAATGAGCAGTTCTTC
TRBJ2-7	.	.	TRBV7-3	CASSFDQGGEQYF	TGTGCCAGCAGCTTCGACCAGGGTGGCGAGCAGTACTTC
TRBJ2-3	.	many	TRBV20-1	CSAREVRRSAADTQYF	TGCAGTGCTAGAGAGGTGCGGCGGAGCGCGGCAGATACGCAGTATTTT
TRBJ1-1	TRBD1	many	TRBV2	CASGDSLNTEAFF	TGTGCCAGCGGGGACAGCCTTAACACTGAAGCTTTCTTT
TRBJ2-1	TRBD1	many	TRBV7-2	CASSRGQGRMYNEQFF	TGTGCCAGCAGCAGAGGACAGGGGCGGATGTACAATGAGCAGTTCTTC
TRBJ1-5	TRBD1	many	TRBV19	CASRRTGDNQPQHF	TGTGCCAGTAGACGGACAGGGGATAATCAGCCCCAGCATTTT
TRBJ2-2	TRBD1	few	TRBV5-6	CASSSSGGQGGTGELFF	TGTGCCAGCAGCTCTTCTGGGGGACAGGGCGGCACCGGGGAGCTGTTTTTT
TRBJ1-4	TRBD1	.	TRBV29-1	CSVGDRNNEKLFF	TGCAGCGTTGGGGACAGGAATAATGAAAAACTGTTTTTT
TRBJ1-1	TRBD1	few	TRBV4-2	CASSQDRGQANTEAFF	TGTGCCAGCAGCCAAGACAGGGGGCAGGCGAACACTGAAGCTTTCTTT
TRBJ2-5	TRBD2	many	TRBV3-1	CASSQLAGVEETQYF	TGTGCCAGCAGCCAGCTAGCGGGAGTAGAAGAGACCCAGTACTTC
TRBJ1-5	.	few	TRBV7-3	CASSFLVGQPQHF	TGTGCCAGCAGCTTTTTGGTAGGTCAGCCCCAGCATTTT
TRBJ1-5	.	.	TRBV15	CATSGKRINQPQHF	TGTGCCACCAGCGGTAAGCGGATTAATCAGCCCCAGCATTTT
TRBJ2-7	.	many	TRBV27	CASGSGGSYEQYF	TGTGCCAGCGGGAGTGGGGGGTCTTACGAGCAGTACTTC
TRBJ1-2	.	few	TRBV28	CASRFLRDTPYGYTF	TGTGCCAGCAGGTTTTTGAGGGACACCCCCTATGGCTACACCTTC